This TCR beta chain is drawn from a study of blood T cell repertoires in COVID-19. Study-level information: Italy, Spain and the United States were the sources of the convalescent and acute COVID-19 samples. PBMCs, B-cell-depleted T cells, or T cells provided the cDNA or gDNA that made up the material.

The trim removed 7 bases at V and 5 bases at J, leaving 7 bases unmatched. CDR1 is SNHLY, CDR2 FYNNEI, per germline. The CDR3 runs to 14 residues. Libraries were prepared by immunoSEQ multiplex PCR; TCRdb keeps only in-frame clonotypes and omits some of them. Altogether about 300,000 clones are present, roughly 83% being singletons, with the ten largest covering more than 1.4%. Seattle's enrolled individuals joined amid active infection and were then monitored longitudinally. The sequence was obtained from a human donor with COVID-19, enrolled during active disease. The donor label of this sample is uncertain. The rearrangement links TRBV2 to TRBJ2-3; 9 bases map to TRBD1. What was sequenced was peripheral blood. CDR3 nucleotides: TGTGCCAGCATTCGTGACAGGGGGAAAGATACGCAGTATTTT. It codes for CASIRDRGKDTQYF.